One and the same sample provided the 31 T cell receptor beta chains below, sequenced in a study of T cell responses to AZD1222 COVID-19 vaccine. Profiled with immunoSEQ multiplex PCR; TCRdb holds only in-frame clones, not every one. The sample gives 70,000 to 95,000 clones, around 84% of which show up once; about 20% is in the top ten. The source material was peripheral blood, sampled on day 0 of AZD1222 vaccination. All receptors come from an adult in good health.

This chain connects TRBV6-5 to TRBJ2-4; D might be TRBD2 (5 bases). The CDR3 has 14 residues. Germline V gives CDR1 MNHEY, CDR2 SVGAGI. Trimming removed 7 bases at V and 7 bases at J, with 17 bases between. The CDR3 DNA follows: TGTGCCAGCAAACAAGGGTTGACGGGGAACATTCAGTACTTC. Translating it yields CASKQGLTGNIQYF.

The J gene is TRBJ2-2, the V gene TRBV7-9, with no clear D. Germline CDR1 SEHNR, CDR2 FQNEAQ (reference sequence). V dropped 4 bases and J dropped 3 bases, with 3 bases sitting between them. The CDR3 has 12 residues. CDR3 DNA: TGTGCCAGCAGCTGGGACACCGGGGAGCTGTTTTTT. Its protein product is CASSWDTGELFF. Filled out from reference TRBV7-9 and TRBJ2-2, the complete variable domain reads DTGVSQNPRHKITKRGQNVTFRCDPISEHNRLYWYRQTLGQGPEFLTYFQNEAQLEKSRLLSDRFSAERPKGSFSTLEIQRTEQGDSAMYLCASSWDTGELFFGEGSRLTVL.

This clone was recorded only once. V usage is TRBV5-4 and J usage is TRBJ1-2; TRBD1 matches at 9 bases. The CDR3 covers 13 residues. Losses at the gene ends were 2 bases for V and 6 bases for J; bases not matched to a gene: 2. Germline V gives CDR1 SGHNT, CDR2 YYREEE (reference sequence). The CDR3 nucleotides are TGTGCCAGCAGCTTAACAGGGGGCGATGGCTACACCTTC. Residues: CASSLTGGDGYTF.

The J gene is TRBJ1-1, the V gene TRBV15; D gene unclear. The CDR3 contains 14 residues. Between the trimmed V and J ends, which lost 0 bases and 4 bases, there was a span of 9 bases. Germline CDR1 LNHNV, CDR2 YYDKDF (reference sequence). In DNA form, the CDR3 reads TGTGCCACCAGCAGAGAGCCTGCCATCACTGAAGCTTTCTTT. Amino acids: CATSREPAITEAFF.

CDR3 sequence: CASSGSGTEAFF. CDR3 DNA sequence: TGCGCCAGCAGTGGAAGTGGCACTGAAGCTTTCTTT. The chain combines TRBV5-1 with TRBJ1-1, with D unresolved. The V and J ends lost 5 bases and 4 bases respectively, with 9 bases between them. In germline, CDR1 is SGHRS, CDR2 YFSETQ. The CDR3 covers 12 residues.

The genes are TRBV4-2 and TRBJ2-1, with 7 nucleotides matching TRBD2. Per the germline V gene, CDR1 is LGHNA and CDR2 is YNFKEQ. V trimming: 4 bases; J trimming: 6 bases; junction bases outside the gene matches: 6. The CDR3 extends over 14 amino acids. CDR3 sequence (DNA): TGTGCCAGCAGCCCTCCGTCGGGGGGCAATGAGCAGTTCTTC. Encoded protein: CASSPPSGGNEQFF.

The V gene is TRBV24-1, the J gene TRBJ2-3, with D unclear. Trimming removed 4 bases at V and 4 bases at J, with 8 bases between. Germline assignment: CDR1 KGHDR and CDR2 SFDVKD. The CDR3 runs to 13 residues. CDR3 amino acids: CATSDSGPDTQYF. CDR3 in DNA: TGTGCCACCAGTGACTCCGGCCCAGATACGCAGTATTTT.

This rearrangement joins TRBV11-2 to TRBJ2-3; 13 bases line up with TRBD2. This CDR3 has 16 amino acids. Germline V gene data show CDR1 as SGHAT and CDR2 as FQNNGV. V shed 6 bases and J 6 bases; nucleotides not matched to a gene: 9. This CDR3 is CASRLRLAGGTDTQYF. The CDR3 region has the DNA TGTGCCAGCAGGTTAAGACTAGCGGGGGGTACGGATACGCAGTATTTT.

V gene TRBV5-1 combines with J gene TRBJ2-5, with 10 positions matching TRBD2. V gave up 2 bases and J gave up 3 bases; unmatched junction bases: 7. CDR1 is SGHRS and CDR2 is YFSETQ in the germline V gene. The CDR3 length is 16 residues. The DNA for the CDR3 is TGCGCCAGCAGCTTCGAATTAGCGGGGGGAAAAGAGACCCAGTACTTC. Protein product: CASSFELAGGKETQYF. The full variable domain, rest sourced from reference TRBV5-1 and TRBJ2-5, is KAGVTQTPRYLIKTRGQQVTLSCSPISGHRSVSWYQQTPGQGLQFLFEYFSETQRNKGNFPGRFSGRQFSNSRSEMNVSTLELGDSALYLCASSFELAGGKETQYFGPGTRLLVL.

The chain combines TRBV6-2 or TRBV6-3 with TRBJ1-1, with a weak D call TRBD1 (6 bases). Trimming cost V 5 bases and J 3 bases, with 10 bases left between them. The CDR3 is 13 residues long. CDR1 is MNHEY, CDR2 SVGEGT, per germline. The CDR3 sequence is CASSRGIDTEAFF. The CDR3 DNA sequence: TGTGCCAGCAGTAGGGGGATAGACACTGAAGCTTTCTTT.

The chain couples TRBV27 to TRBJ1-5; the D is unclear. Germline CDR1 reads MNHEY; CDR2 reads SMNVEV (reference sequence). This CDR3 comprises 15 residues. Trimming stripped 3 bases from V and 2 bases from J, with 11 bases between. In nucleotides, the CDR3 is TGTGCCAGCAGTTTTACCGGGGTTGGCAATCAGCCCCAGCATTTT. It codes for CASSFTGVGNQPQHF.

The gene calls are TRBV5-5 and TRBJ2-3, with 10 bases lining up with TRBD1. Germline CDR1 SGHKS, CDR2 YYEKEE (reference sequence). This CDR3 contains 16 residues. V lost 4 bases, J lost 5 bases, and 10 bases stayed unmatched. CDR3 region: CASSHDGTGVGDTQYF. For the CDR3, the DNA is TGTGCCAGCAGCCACGACGGGACAGGGGTGGGAGATACGCAGTATTTT.

This clone was recorded only once. The chain couples TRBV9 to TRBJ1-3; the D gene is possibly TRBD1 (5 bases). This CDR3 has 14 amino acids. CDR1 and CDR2 from the germline V gene are SGDLS and YYNGEE. V was cut by 2 bases and J by 4 bases, with 10 bases left in between. CDR3 in amino acids: CASSVGGEGNTIYF. CDR3 nucleotide sequence: TGTGCCAGCAGCGTGGGGGGAGAGGGAAACACCATATATTTT.

CDR3 DNA: TGCGCCAGCAGCTCTGGAGGACAGGGCTCATCCTACGAGCAGTACTTC. The encoded protein is CASSSGGQGSSYEQYF. V usage is TRBV5-1 and J usage is TRBJ2-7, with 8 bases lining up with TRBD1. Per germline, CDR1 SGHRS and CDR2 YFSETQ. This CDR3 region has 16 residues. The trim removed 3 bases at V and 1 base at J, leaving 9 bases unmatched.

CDR3 in amino acids: CASSLGAGGYTF. DNA for the CDR3: TGTGCCAGCAGCTTGGGGGCTGGGGGCTACACCTTC. The chain uses TRBV5-4 and TRBJ1-2; no definite D call. The germline CDR1 and CDR2 sequences are SGHNT and YYREEE (reference sequence). V lost 0 bases to trimming and J lost 8 bases, with 8 bases between them. This CDR3 contains 12 residues.

The chain is built from TRBV30 and TRBJ1-1; possibly TRBD1 for D (6 bases). Germline values: CDR1 GTSNPN, CDR2 SVGIG (reference sequence). The CDR3 totals 13 residues. Trimming left V 2 bases short and J 2 bases short, with 9 bases between. The CDR3 sequence: CAWSWGRNTEAFF. CDR3 DNA sequence: TGTGCCTGGAGTTGGGGGCGAAACACTGAAGCTTTCTTT.

This clone showed up just once. The chain has TRBV25-1 and TRBJ1-1; D is ambiguous. The CDR3 loop spans 11 amino acids. Germline V gene sequence: CDR1 MGHDK, CDR2 SYGVNS. V lost 0 bases and J lost 7, with 3 bases in between. CDR3 nucleotide sequence: TGTGCCAGCAGTGAATACGATGAAGCTTTCTTT. Its translation: CASSEYDEAFF.

V gene TRBV3-1 (or the pseudogene TRBV3-2) combines with J gene TRBJ1-1; no clear D. This CDR3 is built from 13 residues. V was pared by 5 bases and J by 4 bases, with 11 bases between. Germline V gene data show CDR1 as LGHDT and CDR2 as YNNKEL (reference sequence). The CDR3 sequence: CASSTRERTEAFF. The CDR3 bases are TGTGCCAGCAGCACCCGGGAGCGCACTGAAGCTTTCTTT.

The chain is built from TRBV19 and TRBJ1-2; D not certain. CDR1 and CDR2 (germline): LNHDA, SQIVND (reference sequence). V lost 3 bases, J lost 4 bases, and 3 bases lay in between. CDR3 length equals 11 residues. DNA of the CDR3: TGTGCCAGTAGTATGGCCTATGGCTACACCTTC. Protein product: CASSMAYGYTF.

The chain couples TRBV6-5 to TRBJ2-7; TRBD2 matches at 10 bases. This CDR3 has 13 residues. V trimming: 10 bases; J trimming: 11 bases; junction bases outside the gene matches: 14. Per the germline V gene, CDR1 is MNHEY and CDR2 is SVGAGI. In nucleotides, the CDR3 is TGTGCCACCTCTTGGACTAGCGGCCTCGGGGAGTACTTC. This translates into CATSWTSGLGEYF.

The chain has TRBV29-1 and TRBJ2-1, with 15 bases lining up with TRBD2. CDR3 length equals 14 residues. V lost 7 bases and J lost 9; bases outside the gene matches: 7. Germline loops: CDR1 SQVTM, CDR2 ANQGSEA. CDR3 nucleotides: TGCAGCGGGACTAGCGGGAGGGCATTTGGTGAGCAGTTCTTC. It specifies CSGTSGRAFGEQFF.

CDR3 DNA: TGTGCCAGCAGTCTATCACAGGGGTTGGATCAGCCCCAGCATTTT. This translates into CASSLSQGLDQPQHF. The rearrangement links TRBV2 to TRBJ1-5; the match to TRBD1 covers 7 bases. CDR3 size: 15 residues. With 5 bases clipped from V and 5 bases from J, the junction kept 9 bases outside the gene matches. The germline CDR1 and CDR2 sequences are SNHLY and FYNNEI.

The chain couples TRBV18 to TRBJ1-1; 8 nucleotides agree with TRBD1. Germline-derived CDR1 and CDR2 are KGHSH and LQKENI. CDR3 length: 17 residues. Trimming took 3 bases from V and 2 from J; bases not matched to a gene: 11. CDR3 residues: CASSPQPGTGFNTEAFF. CDR3 bases: TGTGCCAGCTCACCGCAACCGGGGACAGGCTTTAACACTGAAGCTTTCTTT.

The chain is built from TRBV12-3 or TRBV12-4 and TRBJ2-1; no reliable D call. The V end was cut by 4 bases, the J end by 12 bases, with 13 bases between. CDR3 length: 12 residues. The CDR3 here is CASSSTRRGQFF. The CDR3 nucleotides read TGTGCCAGCAGTTCGACACGGAGAGGGCAGTTCTTC.

The rearrangement uses TRBV28 and TRBJ2-1; D is unresolved. In germline, CDR1 is MDHEN, CDR2 SYDVKM. V shed 7 bases and J shed 6 bases, with 19 bases lying between them. This CDR3 region has 15 residues. CDR3 sequence reads: CASTNPQVTINEQFF. DNA of the CDR3: TGTGCCAGCACCAACCCGCAGGTAACCATCAATGAGCAGTTCTTC. The full variable domain, rest sourced from reference TRBV28 and TRBJ2-1, is DVKVTQSSRYLVKRTGEKVFLECVQDMDHENMFWYRQDPGLGLRLIYFSYDVKMKEKGDIPEGYSVSREKKERFSLILESASTNQTSMYLCASTNPQVTINEQFFGPGTRLTVL.

The rearrangement uses TRBV19 and TRBJ2-7; D possibly corresponds to TRBD1 (6 bases). The CDR3 totals 15 residues. V lost 1 base and J 7 bases, leaving 17 bases between the germline ends. Germline loops: CDR1 LNHDA, CDR2 SQIVND (reference sequence). The DNA for the CDR3 is TGTGCCAGTAGTATAGGTGACAGGACCCTCGGGGAGCAGTACTTC. It specifies CASSIGDRTLGEQYF.

The genes are TRBV18 and TRBJ2-3; D is unclear. V lost 3 bases and J 5 bases, leaving 12 bases between the germline ends. Germline CDR1 reads KGHSH; CDR2 reads LQKENI. This CDR3 contains 14 residues. This CDR3 is CASSPSWGRDTQYF. CDR3 nucleotides: TGTGCCAGCTCACCCTCTTGGGGAAGAGATACGCAGTATTTT.

The chain combines TRBV28 with TRBJ2-7, with 7 positions matching TRBD1. Germline CDR1 reads MDHEN; CDR2 reads SYDVKM. V dropped 10 bases and J dropped 3; count of bases not matched to a gene: 6. The CDR3 sequence is 12 residues long. The CDR3 DNA reads as TGTGCCACCAGGGGACAGCGCTACGAGCAGTACTTC. The encoded protein is CATRGQRYEQYF.

This clone appeared a few times. This chain joins TRBV5-6 and TRBJ1-2; 7 bases line up with TRBD1. CDR3 size: 14 residues. Losses at the gene ends were 6 bases for V and 4 bases for J; bases not matched to a gene: 9. Germline CDR1 reads SGHDT; CDR2 reads YYEEEE. CDR3: CASTLPAGGYGYTF. CDR3 DNA: TGTGCCAGCACCCTGCCAGCAGGGGGCTATGGCTACACCTTC. The whole variable domain, filled in from reference TRBV5-6 and TRBJ1-2, reads DAGVTQSPTHLIKTRGQQVTLRCSPKSGHDTVSWYQQALGQGPQFIFQYYEEEERQRGNFPDRFSGHQFPNYSSELNVNALLLGDSALYLCASTLPAGGYGYTFGSGTRLTVV.

For the CDR3, the DNA is TGTGCCAGCAGTTCCCTCTACGAGCAGTACTTC. Residues: CASSSLYEQYF. The V call is TRBV25-1, the J call TRBJ2-7, with D unclear. Germline V gene sequence: CDR1 MGHDK, CDR2 SYGVNS. The CDR3 sequence is 11 residues long. V was clipped by 5 bases and J by 3 bases, with 5 bases between them.

V is TRBV5-5 and J is TRBJ2-5; TRBD2 aligns across 12 bases. The V gene's germline CDR1 is SGHKS and CDR2 YYEKEE (reference sequence). The CDR3 runs to 18 residues. Trimming removed 0 bases from V and 2 bases from J; junction bases left unmatched: 8. The CDR3: CASSLGTSGAGRQETQYF. In DNA, the CDR3 is TGTGCCAGCAGCTTGGGGACTAGCGGGGCGGGCCGACAAGAGACCCAGTACTTC.